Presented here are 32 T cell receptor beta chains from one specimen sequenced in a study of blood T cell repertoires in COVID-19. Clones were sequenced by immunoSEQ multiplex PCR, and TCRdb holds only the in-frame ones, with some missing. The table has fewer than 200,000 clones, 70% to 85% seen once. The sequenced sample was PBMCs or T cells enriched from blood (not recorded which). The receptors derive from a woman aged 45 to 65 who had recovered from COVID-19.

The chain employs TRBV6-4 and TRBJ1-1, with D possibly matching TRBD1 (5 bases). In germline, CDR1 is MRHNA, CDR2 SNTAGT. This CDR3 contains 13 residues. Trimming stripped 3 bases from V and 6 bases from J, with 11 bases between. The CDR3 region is CASSETSGAEAFF. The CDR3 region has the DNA TGTGCCAGCAGTGAGACTTCGGGGGCTGAAGCTTTCTTT.

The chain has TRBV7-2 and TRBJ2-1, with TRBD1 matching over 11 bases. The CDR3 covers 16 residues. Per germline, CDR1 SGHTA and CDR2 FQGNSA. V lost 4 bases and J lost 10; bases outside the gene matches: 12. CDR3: CASSSYPGQGAWEQFF. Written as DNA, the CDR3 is TGTGCCAGCAGCTCATACCCAGGACAGGGGGCTTGGGAGCAGTTCTTC.

CDR3 coding DNA: TGTGCCAGTAGTCCCTTATCGGCGTCGGGGGGCTTCTACGAGCAGTACTTC. Its protein product is CASSPLSASGGFYEQYF. V and J are TRBV19 and TRBJ2-7; D may be TRBD2 (7 bases). This CDR3 contains 17 residues. Germline CDR1 reads LNHDA; CDR2 reads SQIVND (reference sequence). The germline V and J ends were trimmed by 5 bases and 3 bases, with 23 bases remaining between them.

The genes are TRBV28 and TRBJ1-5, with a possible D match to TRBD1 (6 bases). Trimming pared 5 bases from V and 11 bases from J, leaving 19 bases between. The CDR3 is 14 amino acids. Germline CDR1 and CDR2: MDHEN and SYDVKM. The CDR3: CASSLSGKAGAQHF. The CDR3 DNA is TGTGCCAGCAGTCTATCGGGGAAGGCAGGGGCCCAGCATTTT. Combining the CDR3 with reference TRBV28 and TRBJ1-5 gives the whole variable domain DVKVTQSSRYLVKRTGEKVFLECVQDMDHENMFWYRQDPGLGLRLIYFSYDVKMKEKGDIPEGYSVSREKKERFSLILESASTNQTSMYLCASSLSGKAGAQHFGDGTRLSIL.

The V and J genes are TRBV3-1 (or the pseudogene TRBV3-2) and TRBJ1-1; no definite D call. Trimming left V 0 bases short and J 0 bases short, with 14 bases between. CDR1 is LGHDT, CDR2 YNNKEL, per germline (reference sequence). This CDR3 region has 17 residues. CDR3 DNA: TGTGCCAGCAGCCAAGAGCGGGTCTCGACATTGAACACTGAAGCTTTCTTT. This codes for CASSQERVSTLNTEAFF.

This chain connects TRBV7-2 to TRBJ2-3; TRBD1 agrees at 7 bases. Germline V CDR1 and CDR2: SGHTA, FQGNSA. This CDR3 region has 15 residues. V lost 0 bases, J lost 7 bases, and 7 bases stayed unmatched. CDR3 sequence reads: CASSLAGGSPYTQYF. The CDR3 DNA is TGTGCCAGCAGCTTAGCAGGGGGCTCGCCGTATACGCAGTATTTT.

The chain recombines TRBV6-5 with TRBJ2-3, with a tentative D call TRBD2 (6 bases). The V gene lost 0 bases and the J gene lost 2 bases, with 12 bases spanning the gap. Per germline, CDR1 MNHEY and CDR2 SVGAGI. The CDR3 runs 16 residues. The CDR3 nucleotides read TGTGCCAGCAGTTACTCGGCGACGGGAGCCACAGATACGCAGTATTTT. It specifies CASSYSATGATDTQYF.

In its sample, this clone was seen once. The CDR3 sequence is CASGLAGRETQYF. As DNA, the CDR3 is TGTGCTAGTGGTTTGGCGGGGAGGGAGACCCAGTACTTC. This chain connects TRBV12-5 to TRBJ2-5; D is possibly TRBD2 (6 bases). The CDR3 loop spans 13 amino acids. Germline V gene lookup returns CDR1 LGHNT and CDR2 FRNRAP. V was cut by 1 base and J by 5 bases, with 8 bases left in between. Variable domain in full (rest from reference TRBV12-5 and TRBJ2-5): DARVTQTPRHKVTEMGQEVTMRCQPILGHNTVFWYRQTMMQGLELLAYFRNRAPLDDSGMPKDRFSAEMPDATLATLKIQPSEPRDSAVYFCASGLAGRETQYFGPGTRLLVL.

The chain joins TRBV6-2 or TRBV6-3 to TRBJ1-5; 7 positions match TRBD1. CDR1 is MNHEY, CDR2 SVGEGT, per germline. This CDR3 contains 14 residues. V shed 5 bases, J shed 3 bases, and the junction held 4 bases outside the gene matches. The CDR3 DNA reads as TGTGCCAGCAGTACGGGACAGCCCAATCAGCCCCAGCATTTT. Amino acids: CASSTGQPNQPQHF.

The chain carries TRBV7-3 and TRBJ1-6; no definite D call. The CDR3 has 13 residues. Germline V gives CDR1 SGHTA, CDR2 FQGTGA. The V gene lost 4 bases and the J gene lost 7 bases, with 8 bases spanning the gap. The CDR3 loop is CASSSGWNSPLHF. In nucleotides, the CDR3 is TGTGCCAGCAGCTCAGGCTGGAATTCACCCCTCCACTTT.

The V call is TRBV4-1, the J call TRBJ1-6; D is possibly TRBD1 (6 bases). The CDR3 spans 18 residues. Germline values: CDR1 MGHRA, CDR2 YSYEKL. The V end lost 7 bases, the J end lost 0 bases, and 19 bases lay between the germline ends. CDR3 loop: CASTSDPGQHSYNSPLHF. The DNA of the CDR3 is TGCGCCAGCACCTCGGATCCGGGACAACACTCCTATAATTCACCCCTCCACTTT.

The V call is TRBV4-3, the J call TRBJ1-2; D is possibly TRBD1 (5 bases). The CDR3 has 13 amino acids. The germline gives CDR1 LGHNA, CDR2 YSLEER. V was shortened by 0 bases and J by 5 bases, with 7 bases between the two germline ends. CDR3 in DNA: TGCGCCAGCAGCCAAGATGGACAATATGGCTACACCTTC. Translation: CASSQDGQYGYTF.

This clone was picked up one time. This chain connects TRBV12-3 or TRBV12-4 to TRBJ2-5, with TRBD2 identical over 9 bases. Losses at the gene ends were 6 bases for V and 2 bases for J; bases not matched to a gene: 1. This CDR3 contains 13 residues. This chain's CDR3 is CASRTSGQETQYF. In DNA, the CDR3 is TGTGCCAGCAGGACTAGCGGACAAGAGACCCAGTACTTC.

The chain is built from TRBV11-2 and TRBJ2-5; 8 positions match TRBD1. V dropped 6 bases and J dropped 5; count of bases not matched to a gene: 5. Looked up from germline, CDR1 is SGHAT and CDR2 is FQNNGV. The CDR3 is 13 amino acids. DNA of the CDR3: TGTGCCAGCAGACCAGACAGGGGTGAGACCCAGTACTTC. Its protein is CASRPDRGETQYF.

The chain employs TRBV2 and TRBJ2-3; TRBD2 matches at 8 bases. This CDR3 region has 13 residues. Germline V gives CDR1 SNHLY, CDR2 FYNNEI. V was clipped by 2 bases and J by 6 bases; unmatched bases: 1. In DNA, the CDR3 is TGTGCCAGCAGTGAAACGGGAGGGGATACGCAGTATTTT. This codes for CASSETGGDTQYF.

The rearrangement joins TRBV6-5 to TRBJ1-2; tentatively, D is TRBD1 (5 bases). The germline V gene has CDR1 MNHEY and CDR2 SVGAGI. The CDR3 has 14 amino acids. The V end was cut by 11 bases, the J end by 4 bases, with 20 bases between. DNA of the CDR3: TGTGCCTCCTCCTCGGAGGGGATCGGCTATGGCTACACCTTC. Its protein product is CASSSEGIGYGYTF.

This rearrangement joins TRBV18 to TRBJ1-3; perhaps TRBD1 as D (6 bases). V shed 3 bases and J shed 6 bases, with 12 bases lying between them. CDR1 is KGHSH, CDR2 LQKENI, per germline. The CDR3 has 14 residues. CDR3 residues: CASSPAQGPNTIYF. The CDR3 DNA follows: TGTGCCAGCTCACCTGCACAGGGACCAAACACCATATATTTT.

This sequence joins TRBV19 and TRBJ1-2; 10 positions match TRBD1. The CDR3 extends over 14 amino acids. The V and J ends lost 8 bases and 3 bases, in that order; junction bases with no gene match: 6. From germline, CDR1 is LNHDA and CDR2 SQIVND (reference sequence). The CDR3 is CASRPGTGDYGYTF. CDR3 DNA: TGTGCCAGTCGGCCCGGGACAGGGGACTATGGCTACACCTTC.

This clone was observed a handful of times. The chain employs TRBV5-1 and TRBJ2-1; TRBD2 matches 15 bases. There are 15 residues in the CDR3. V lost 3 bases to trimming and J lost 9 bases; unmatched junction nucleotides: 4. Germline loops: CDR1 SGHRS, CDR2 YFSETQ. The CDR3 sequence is CASSSPGLAGGEQFF. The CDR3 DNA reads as TGCGCCAGCAGCTCTCCGGGACTAGCGGGAGGTGAGCAGTTCTTC.

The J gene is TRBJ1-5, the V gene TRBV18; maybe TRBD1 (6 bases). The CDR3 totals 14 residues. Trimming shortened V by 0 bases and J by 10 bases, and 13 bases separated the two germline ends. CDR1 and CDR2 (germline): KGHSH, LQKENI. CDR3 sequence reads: CASSPPFGRGPQHF. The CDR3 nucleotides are TGTGCCAGCTCACCACCGTTTGGCAGGGGACCCCAGCATTTT.

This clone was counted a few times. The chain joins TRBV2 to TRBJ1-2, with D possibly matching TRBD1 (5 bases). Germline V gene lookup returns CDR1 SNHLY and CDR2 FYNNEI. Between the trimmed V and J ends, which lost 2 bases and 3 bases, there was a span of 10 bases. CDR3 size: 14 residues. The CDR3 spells CASSEQGVDYGYTF. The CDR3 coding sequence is TGTGCCAGCAGTGAACAGGGCGTGGACTATGGCTACACCTTC.

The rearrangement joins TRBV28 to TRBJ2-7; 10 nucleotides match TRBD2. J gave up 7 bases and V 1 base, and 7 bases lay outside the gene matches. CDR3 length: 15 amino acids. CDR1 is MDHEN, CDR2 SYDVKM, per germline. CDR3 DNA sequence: TGTGCCAGCAGTTTATTGGCTAGCGGGAGTCAAGAGCAGTACTTC. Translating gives CASSLLASGSQEQYF.

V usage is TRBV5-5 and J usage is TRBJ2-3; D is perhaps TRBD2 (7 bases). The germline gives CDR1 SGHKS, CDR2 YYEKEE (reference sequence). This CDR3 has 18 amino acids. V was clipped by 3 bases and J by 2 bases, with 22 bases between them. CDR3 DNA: TGTGCCAGCAGCTCCGAACCACCAGGGGCGGGGGCCACAGATACGCAGTATTTT. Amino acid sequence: CASSSEPPGAGATDTQYF.

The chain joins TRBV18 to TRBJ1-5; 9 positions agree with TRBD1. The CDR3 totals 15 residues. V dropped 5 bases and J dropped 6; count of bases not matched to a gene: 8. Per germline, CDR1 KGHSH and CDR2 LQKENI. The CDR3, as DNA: TGTGCCAGCTCAGGAGGACAGGGGCAAAGTCAGCCCCAGCATTTT. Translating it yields CASSGGQGQSQPQHF.

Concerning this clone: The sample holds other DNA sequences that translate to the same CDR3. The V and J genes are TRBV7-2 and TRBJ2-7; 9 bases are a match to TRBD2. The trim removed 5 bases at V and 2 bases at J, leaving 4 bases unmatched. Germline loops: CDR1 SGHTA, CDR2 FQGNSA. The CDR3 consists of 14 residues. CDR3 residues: CASSTLAGPYEQYF. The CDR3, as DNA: TGTGCCAGCAGCACGCTAGCGGGGCCCTACGAGCAGTACTTC.

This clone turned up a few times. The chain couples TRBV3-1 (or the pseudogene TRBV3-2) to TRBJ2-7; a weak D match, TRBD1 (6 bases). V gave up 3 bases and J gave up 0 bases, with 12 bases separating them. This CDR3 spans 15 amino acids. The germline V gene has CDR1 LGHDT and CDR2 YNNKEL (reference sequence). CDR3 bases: TGTGCCAGCAGCCAGGGGGCAACGTTCTCCTACGAGCAGTACTTC. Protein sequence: CASSQGATFSYEQYF.

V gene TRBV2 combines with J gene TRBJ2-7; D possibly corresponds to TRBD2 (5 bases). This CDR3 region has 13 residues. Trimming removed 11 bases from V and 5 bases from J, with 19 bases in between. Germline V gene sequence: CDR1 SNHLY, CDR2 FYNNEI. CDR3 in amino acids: CAGKRDRNNEQYF. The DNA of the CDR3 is TGTGCCGGTAAACGGGATCGCAACAACGAGCAGTACTTC.

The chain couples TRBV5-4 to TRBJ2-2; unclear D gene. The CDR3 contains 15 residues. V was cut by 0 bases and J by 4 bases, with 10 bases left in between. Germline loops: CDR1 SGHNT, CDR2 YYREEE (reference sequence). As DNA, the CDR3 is TGTGCCAGCAGCTTGGCCGGCAGGTCCACCGGGGAGCTGTTTTTT. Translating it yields CASSLAGRSTGELFF.

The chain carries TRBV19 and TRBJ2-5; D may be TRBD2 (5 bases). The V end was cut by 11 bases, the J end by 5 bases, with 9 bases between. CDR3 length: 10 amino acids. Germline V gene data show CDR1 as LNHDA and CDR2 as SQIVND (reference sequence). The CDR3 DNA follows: TGTGCCTCGGGGTACGAGACCCAGTACTTC. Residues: CASGYETQYF.

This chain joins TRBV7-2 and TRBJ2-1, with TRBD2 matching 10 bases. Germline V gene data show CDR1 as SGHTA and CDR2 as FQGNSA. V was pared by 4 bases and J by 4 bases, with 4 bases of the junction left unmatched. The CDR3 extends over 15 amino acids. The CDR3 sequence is CASSSSGSTYNEQFF. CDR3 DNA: TGTGCCAGCAGCTCTAGCGGGAGTACTTACAATGAGCAGTTCTTC.

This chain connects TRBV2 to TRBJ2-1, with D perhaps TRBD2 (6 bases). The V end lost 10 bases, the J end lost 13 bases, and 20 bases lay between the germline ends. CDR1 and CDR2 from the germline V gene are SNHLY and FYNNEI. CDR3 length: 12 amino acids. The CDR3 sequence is CATRDSSMSQFF. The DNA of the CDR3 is TGTGCCACCCGGGACTCTTCGATGAGTCAGTTCTTC.

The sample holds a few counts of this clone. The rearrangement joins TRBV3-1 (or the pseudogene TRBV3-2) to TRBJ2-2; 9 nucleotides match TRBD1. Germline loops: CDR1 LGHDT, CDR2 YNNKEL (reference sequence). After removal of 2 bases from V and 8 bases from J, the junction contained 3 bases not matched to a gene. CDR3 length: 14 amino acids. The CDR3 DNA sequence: TGTGCCAGCAGCCAATTACAGGGGGCGGGGGAGCTGTTTTTT. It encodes CASSQLQGAGELFF.